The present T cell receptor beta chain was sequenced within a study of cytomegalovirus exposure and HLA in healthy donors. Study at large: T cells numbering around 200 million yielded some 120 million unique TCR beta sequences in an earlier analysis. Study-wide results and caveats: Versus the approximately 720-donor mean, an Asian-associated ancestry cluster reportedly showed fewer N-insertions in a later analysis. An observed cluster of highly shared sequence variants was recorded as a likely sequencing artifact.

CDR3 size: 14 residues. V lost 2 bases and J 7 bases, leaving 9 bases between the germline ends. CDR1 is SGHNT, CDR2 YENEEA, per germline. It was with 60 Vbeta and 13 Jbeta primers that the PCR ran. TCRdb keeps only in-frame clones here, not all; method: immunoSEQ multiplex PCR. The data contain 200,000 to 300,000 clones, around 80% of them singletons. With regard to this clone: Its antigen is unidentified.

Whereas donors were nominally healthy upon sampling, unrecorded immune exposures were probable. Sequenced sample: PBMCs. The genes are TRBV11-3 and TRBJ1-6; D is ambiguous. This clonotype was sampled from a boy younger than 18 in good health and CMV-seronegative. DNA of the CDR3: TGTGCCAGCAGCTTAACGAGGGTGAATTCACCCCTCCACTTT. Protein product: CASSLTRVNSPLHF.